The entry that follows covers one TCR beta chain sequence. These data belong to a study of CD8 T cells in Susac syndrome. Matched for age and sex, the controls were healthy donors. RNA, at about 0.45 to 1 ug, was reverse transcribed with random hexamers. Each CDR3 protein is one row after TCRdb ran MiXCR on the immunoSEQ multiplex PCR reads. The top ten clones hold nearly 0.085% of a sample with 140,000 to 150,000 distinct CDR3 sequences, roughly 94% of them seen once. Germline V gives CDR1 SGHVS, CDR2 FNYEAQ. The CDR3 covers 15 residues. The junction had 8 bases not matched to a gene; V was cut back by 4 bases and J by 5 bases.

The specimen was CD4+ T cells from PBMCs. The chain carries TRBV7-6 and TRBJ2-5; 9 positions agree with TRBD2. This sequence originates from a human donor in good health. In DNA form, the CDR3 reads TGTGCCAGCAGCTCCTATAGCGGGAGAGCGGAGACCCAGTACTTC. This codes for CASSSYSGRAETQYF.